Sequencing of this T cell receptor beta chain was carried out in a study of CD8 T cells in Susac syndrome. Study-wide context: Patients with Susac syndrome were therapy-naive, treated with corticosteroids, or treated with intravenous immunoglobulin alone when blood was collected.

RNA in amounts of about 0.5 to 1 ug was reverse transcribed with random hexamers. TCRdb processed the immunoSEQ multiplex PCR reads anew with MiXCR; each CDR3 protein has one entry. Here the sample spans about 140,000 distinct CDR3 sequences, 85% to 95% being singletons. Peripheral blood CD8+ and CD4+ T cells were profiled by TCR beta sequencing. Study-wide results and caveats: The study recognized that its TCR sequencing and HLA analysis covered a relatively small number of individuals.

Germline CDR1 reads DFQATT; CDR2 reads SNEGSKA (reference sequence). Deletions cut 7 bases from V and 6 bases from J, with 13 bases between. The CDR3 consists of 12 residues. Of note for this clonotype: Its antigen remains unknown.

This chain links TRBV20-1 with TRBJ2-1; tentative D call: TRBD2 (6 bases). The material sequenced was CD4+ T cells from PBMCs. The TCR comes from a human donor with Susac syndrome. The CDR3 nucleotides read TGCAGTGAGGCGGGGACGGGCAATGAGCAGTTCTTC. This translates into CSEAGTGNEQFF.